A single sample is the source of the 2 T cell receptor beta chains below, sequenced in a study of shared clonotypes between healthy human individuals. Assay used: immunoSEQ multiplex PCR; TCRdb lists only in-frame clones, some missing. The table records about 480,000 clones, nearly 80% of them present only once. The sample taken for sequencing was PBMCs. All receptors come from a woman in her thirties or forties in good health. Some clones in this sample may be carry-over from other donors' samples.

The chain recombines TRBV2 with TRBJ2-1; TRBD2 is a possible D gene (6 bases). This CDR3 is 14 amino acids long. V was cut by 4 bases and J by 2 bases, with 9 bases left in between. From germline, CDR1 is SNHLY and CDR2 FYNNEI. The CDR3 DNA is TGTGCCAGCAGTGCTCTAGCGACCTACAATGAGCAGTTCTTC. It yields the protein CASSALATYNEQFF.

The V gene is TRBV19, the J gene TRBJ2-6; D uncertain. Germline values: CDR1 LNHDA, CDR2 SQIVND (reference sequence). CDR3 length equals 22 residues. Between the trimmed V and J ends, which lost 1 base and 3 bases, there was a span of 28 bases. In nucleotides, the CDR3 is TGTGCCAGTAGTATAGTAGGCAGGACGGATACCCTAAACCCGAGTGGGGCCAACGTCCTGACTTTC. Protein sequence: CASSIVGRTDTLNPSGANVLTF.